The rows below give T cell receptor beta chains drawn from one sample of a study of blood T cell repertoires in COVID-19. Data came from immunoSEQ multiplex PCR; TCRdb stores just in-frame clones and leaves some out. The sample consists of about 240,000 clones, roughly 86% of them appearing once. Source material: peripheral blood. Source of these receptors: a man aged 80 or over with acute or convalescent COVID-19. CDR3s include the opening cysteine and the closing phenylalanine or tryptophan. Each record gives: CDR3 protein, CDR3 DNA, clone size, J gene, V gene, D gene. The D gene is left open where the match is weak. A clone size is listed for some rows: how often the clone was seen (once, few, many), or a class if it is expanded.

CDR3 protein: CASSQDGNSIIYGYTF
CDR3 DNA: TGCGCCAGCAGCCAAGATGGTAACAGCATCATTTATGGCTACACCTTC
clone size: NA
J gene: TRBJ1-2
V gene: TRBV4-3
D gene: NA

CDR3 protein: CASSLAPGSTDTQYF
CDR3 DNA: TGCGCCAGCAGCTTGGCTCCAGGAAGCACAGATACGCAGTATTTT
clone size: NA
J gene: TRBJ2-3
V gene: TRBV5-1
D gene: NA

CDR3 protein: CASSPFSAVSGNTIYF
CDR3 DNA: TGTGCCAGCAGTCCCTTTTCTGCGGTCTCTGGAAACACCATATATTTT
clone size: NA
J gene: TRBJ1-3
V gene: TRBV2
D gene: NA

CDR3 protein: CASSRPGYSGANVLTF
CDR3 DNA: TGTGCCAGCAGCCGTCCGGGGTACTCTGGGGCCAACGTCCTGACTTTC
clone size: NA
J gene: TRBJ2-6
V gene: TRBV14
D gene: NA

CDR3 protein: CASTPTGNEQFF
CDR3 DNA: TGTGCCAGCACCCCTACAGGGAACGAGCAGTTCTTC
clone size: NA
J gene: TRBJ2-1
V gene: TRBV12-3/TRBV12-4
D gene: NA

CDR3 protein: CASSWDRAEGYTF
CDR3 DNA: TGTGCCAGCAGCTGGGACAGGGCGGAGGGCTACACCTTC
clone size: NA
J gene: TRBJ1-2
V gene: TRBV6-2/TRBV6-3
D gene: TRBD1

CDR3 protein: CATSRERTGLDF
CDR3 DNA: TGTGCCACCAGCAGAGAAAGGACAGGGCTGGACTTC
clone size: NA
J gene: TRBJ2-4
V gene: TRBV15
D gene: TRBD1

CDR3 protein: CAIGQGGEKLFF
CDR3 DNA: TGTGCCATTGGACAGGGAGGTGAAAAACTGTTTTTT
clone size: once
J gene: TRBJ1-4
V gene: TRBV12-3/TRBV12-4
D gene: TRBD1

CDR3 protein: CASSSRTGRNTGELFF
CDR3 DNA: TGTGCCAGCAGTTCCCGGACAGGGAGGAACACCGGGGAGCTGTTTTTT
clone size: once
J gene: TRBJ2-2
V gene: TRBV28
D gene: TRBD1

CDR3 protein: CASSGDRGGEKLFF
CDR3 DNA: TGCGCCAGCAGCGGGGACAGGGGGGGTGAAAAACTGTTTTTT
clone size: NA
J gene: TRBJ1-4
V gene: TRBV5-1
D gene: TRBD1

CDR3 protein: CASSEQGAPYEQYF
CDR3 DNA: TGTGCCAGCAGTGAACAGGGTGCCCCCTACGAGCAGTACTTC
clone size: NA
J gene: TRBJ2-7
V gene: TRBV2
D gene: NA

CDR3 protein: CASSQDRGLAAGETQYF
CDR3 DNA: TGTGCCAGCAGCCAAGATCGGGGACTAGCGGCCGGGGAGACCCAGTACTTC
clone size: NA
J gene: TRBJ2-5
V gene: TRBV3-1/TRBV3-2
D gene: TRBD2

CDR3 protein: CASSSHRGSPLHF
CDR3 DNA: TGTGCCAGCAGCTCCCATCGGGGTTCACCCCTCCACTTT
clone size: once
J gene: TRBJ1-6
V gene: TRBV5-8
D gene: NA

CDR3 protein: CASSLQGAGYEQYF
CDR3 DNA: TGTGCCAGTAGTCTACAGGGGGCTGGATACGAGCAGTACTTC
clone size: NA
J gene: TRBJ2-7
V gene: TRBV19
D gene: TRBD1

CDR3 protein: CASSLNGEVAYGYTF
CDR3 DNA: TGCGCCAGCAGCTTGAACGGGGAGGTCGCCTATGGCTACACCTTC
clone size: NA
J gene: TRBJ1-2
V gene: TRBV5-1
D gene: NA

CDR3 protein: CASSPRRLSGADTQYF
CDR3 DNA: TGTGCCAGCTCACCTAGAAGACTATCGGGAGCAGATACGCAGTATTTT
clone size: NA
J gene: TRBJ2-3
V gene: TRBV18
D gene: NA

CDR3 protein: CASMDRGLSTEAFF
CDR3 DNA: TGTGCCAGCATGGACAGGGGGTTGTCGACTGAAGCTTTCTTT
clone size: NA
J gene: TRBJ1-1
V gene: TRBV2
D gene: TRBD1

CDR3 protein: CASSLDRDGAQHF
CDR3 DNA: TGTGCCAGCAGCTTGGACCGAGACGGGGCCCAGCATTTT
clone size: NA
J gene: TRBJ1-5
V gene: TRBV5-5
D gene: NA

CDR3 protein: CASSLDTYGYTF
CDR3 DNA: TGTGCCAGCAGTTTGGACACCTATGGCTACACCTTC
clone size: NA
J gene: TRBJ1-2
V gene: TRBV12-3/TRBV12-4
D gene: NA

CDR3 protein: CASRAGGANVLTF
CDR3 DNA: TGTGCCAGCCGAGCTGGTGGGGCCAACGTCCTGACTTTC
clone size: NA
J gene: TRBJ2-6
V gene: TRBV11-2
D gene: NA

CDR3 protein: CASDKWGVLDTEAFF
CDR3 DNA: TGTGCCAGCGATAAATGGGGGGTCTTAGACACTGAAGCTTTCTTT
clone size: NA
J gene: TRBJ1-1
V gene: TRBV28
D gene: NA

CDR3 protein: CASSQDRLPGQGSHDEQFF
CDR3 DNA: TGCGCCAGCAGCCAAGATAGACTTCCGGGACAGGGGAGTCACGATGAGCAGTTCTTC
clone size: NA
J gene: TRBJ2-1
V gene: TRBV4-1
D gene: TRBD1

CDR3 protein: CASSSGASGVSYEQYF
CDR3 DNA: TGCGCCAGCAGCTCAGGGGCTAGCGGGGTTTCCTACGAGCAGTACTTC
clone size: NA
J gene: TRBJ2-7
V gene: TRBV5-1
D gene: TRBD2

CDR3 protein: CASSYSTGDEQFF
CDR3 DNA: TGTGCCAGCAGTTACTCAACCGGGGATGAGCAGTTCTTC
clone size: NA
J gene: TRBJ2-1
V gene: TRBV6-5
D gene: NA

CDR3 protein: CASSGDRGRTGELFF
CDR3 DNA: TGTGCCAGCAGCGGGGACAGGGGGCGAACCGGGGAGCTGTTTTTT
clone size: NA
J gene: TRBJ2-2
V gene: TRBV11-3
D gene: TRBD1

CDR3 protein: CASSLNQGRVSGNTIYF
CDR3 DNA: TGTGCCAGCAGCTTAAATCAGGGTCGTGTCTCTGGAAACACCATATATTTT
clone size: NA
J gene: TRBJ1-3
V gene: TRBV7-9
D gene: NA

CDR3 protein: CASSYGGFSLADTQYF
CDR3 DNA: TGTGCCAGCAGTTACGGTGGCTTCTCGCTTGCAGATACGCAGTATTTT
clone size: NA
J gene: TRBJ2-3
V gene: TRBV6-2/TRBV6-3
D gene: NA

CDR3 protein: CASSQVTVAGKNIQYF
CDR3 DNA: TGTGCCAGCAGCCAAGTCACAGTGGCAGGCAAAAACATTCAGTACTTC
clone size: NA
J gene: TRBJ2-4
V gene: TRBV3-1/TRBV3-2
D gene: NA

CDR3 protein: CASSFRDRDNSPLHF
CDR3 DNA: TGCGCCAGCAGCTTCCGGGACAGGGATAATTCACCCCTCCACTTT
clone size: NA
J gene: TRBJ1-6
V gene: TRBV4-3
D gene: TRBD1

CDR3 protein: CASSFQDRGNEKLFF
CDR3 DNA: TGTGCCAGCAGTTTTCAGGACAGGGGGAATGAAAAACTGTTTTTT
clone size: NA
J gene: TRBJ1-4
V gene: TRBV28
D gene: TRBD1

CDR3 protein: CASTGSLYNEQFF
CDR3 DNA: TGCGCCAGCACAGGTAGTTTGTACAATGAGCAGTTCTTC
clone size: once
J gene: TRBJ2-1
V gene: TRBV10-1
D gene: NA

CDR3 protein: CASSLDRGSSYNEQFF
CDR3 DNA: TGTGCCAGCAGCTTAGATCGGGGGAGCTCCTACAATGAGCAGTTCTTC
clone size: NA
J gene: TRBJ2-1
V gene: TRBV11-3
D gene: NA

CDR3 protein: CASRRQGGVNQPQHF
CDR3 DNA: TGTGCCAGCAGAAGACAGGGGGGGGTCAATCAGCCCCAGCATTTT
clone size: NA
J gene: TRBJ1-5
V gene: TRBV27
D gene: TRBD1

CDR3 protein: CASSPGTADNSPLHF
CDR3 DNA: TGTGCCAGCTCACCCGGGACAGCTGATAATTCACCCCTCCACTTT
clone size: NA
J gene: TRBJ1-6
V gene: TRBV18
D gene: TRBD1

CDR3 protein: CASSIATGVRNNEQFF
CDR3 DNA: TGTGCCAGTAGTATAGCCACGGGAGTCCGAAACAATGAGCAGTTCTTC
clone size: NA
J gene: TRBJ2-1
V gene: TRBV19
D gene: NA

CDR3 protein: CATSPRDQLQSSPLHF
CDR3 DNA: TGTGCCACCAGCCCCCGGGATCAGTTACAGAGTTCACCCCTCCACTTT
clone size: NA
J gene: TRBJ1-6
V gene: TRBV15
D gene: NA

CDR3 protein: CASSSPKGSTDTQYF
CDR3 DNA: TGTGCCAGCAGTTCCCCAAAGGGGAGCACAGATACGCAGTATTTT
clone size: NA
J gene: TRBJ2-3
V gene: TRBV27
D gene: NA

CDR3 protein: CASRDTSGNTIYF
CDR3 DNA: TGTGCCAGCCGGGACACCTCTGGAAACACCATATATTTT
clone size: NA
J gene: TRBJ1-3
V gene: TRBV2
D gene: NA

CDR3 protein: CASSSADSGNTIYF
CDR3 DNA: TGTGCCAGCAGTTCGGCGGATTCTGGAAACACCATATATTTT
clone size: NA
J gene: TRBJ1-3
V gene: TRBV28
D gene: NA

CDR3 protein: CSVGLLYGYTF
CDR3 DNA: TGCAGCGTTGGGCTGCTTTATGGCTACACCTTC
clone size: NA
J gene: TRBJ1-2
V gene: TRBV29-1
D gene: NA

CDR3 protein: CASSGAGAGNQPQHF
CDR3 DNA: TGTGCCAGCAGTGGGGCAGGCGCTGGGAATCAGCCCCAGCATTTT
clone size: NA
J gene: TRBJ1-5
V gene: TRBV28
D gene: NA